The TCR beta chain described here comes from a study of neoadjuvant nivolumab and ipilimumab in lung cancer. The CDR3 has 13 residues. Germline lookup yields CDR1 MDHEN and CDR2 SYDVKM. After removal of 6 bases from V and 6 bases from J, the junction contained 5 bases not matched to a gene. The method was immunoSEQ multiplex PCR; TCRdb's version includes in-frame clones alone and lacks a portion of them. The sample has 25,000 or so clones, 83% seen once. The V and J genes are TRBV28 and TRBJ1-5; 7 positions agree with TRBD1. This receptor was taken from an adult with non-small cell lung cancer. The source was tumor tissue, collected after neoadjuvant nivolumab, alone or with ipilimumab, at or shortly before surgery. CDR3 sequence: CASRLQGFQPQHF. For the CDR3, the DNA is TGTGCCAGCAGGTTACAGGGGTTTCAGCCCCAGCATTTT.